This T cell receptor (beta chain) stems from a study of T-cell memory formation after mild COVID-19. General study results and limits: Contracting clones from day 15 to 85 had balanced CD4/CD8; later expanders favoured CD4+. Cross-reactive memory appears to have joined, as suggested by some responding clones showing up in pre-infection memory.

Comments on this clonotype: Its specificity is not known.

CDR3 length equals 14 residues. From germline, CDR1 is MNHEY and CDR2 SVGAGI. Trimming shortened V by 5 bases and J by 5 bases, and 13 bases separated the two germline ends. One entry per CDR3 protein, called by TCRdb with MiXCR from the 5' RACE reads. The data hold fewer than 350,000 distinct CDR3 sequences, with about 20% observed a single time. The V and J genes are TRBV6-5 and TRBJ1-3, with D perhaps matching TRBD1 (6 bases). The sample was PBMCs or a T cell subset sorted from them (not recorded which). The TCR was taken from a young man who had mild COVID-19 (a few samples of this study predate the infection). Cell type and time point are not known. In DNA, the CDR3 is TGTGCCAGCAGTCCGACGGGGGGCCGAAACACCATATATTTT. It specifies CASSPTGGRNTIYF.